This TCR beta chain was recorded in a study of Tregs in tolerant kidney transplant recipients. A word on this clone: As yet, its antigen is unknown. The read ends 3 residues early relative to the CDR3; the germline J gene fills the gap.

Assay: immunoSEQ multiplex PCR; the TCRdb copy retains only in-frame clones and omits some. In total, the table holds about 23,000 clones. Study conclusions and caveats: Antigen-driven expansion was suggested because donor-specific Tregs expanded more than all Tregs in tolerant patients. Biological reproducibility was not directly addressed, but technical replication error appeared minimal. Activated donor B cell expansion appeared to reveal the most relevant donor-specific TCRbeta repertoire.

The V and J ends lost 4 bases and 2 bases respectively, with 13 bases between them. This CDR3 comprises 14 residues. Germline CDR1 is SGHRS and CDR2 is YFSETQ. Mixed chimerism was transient after nonmyeloablative marrow transplants from related graft donors. Thawed PBMCs were FACS-sorted into unstimulated CD4+CD25+CD127- regulatory T cells, CD4+CD25- non-regulatory cells, CD4 and CD8 cells. This clonotype was sampled from a human patient who received a combined kidney and bone marrow transplant. Some T cells may trace back to the graft donor. This chain links TRBV5-1 with TRBJ2-7; weak D call: TRBD1 (6 bases). The sample consisted of CD4+ T cells from blood (PBMCs), taken 6 months after the transplant. The CDR3 loop is CASSRPGHPYEQYF. The CDR3 bases that were read are TGCGCCAGCAGCCGGCCGGGACATCCCTACGAG.